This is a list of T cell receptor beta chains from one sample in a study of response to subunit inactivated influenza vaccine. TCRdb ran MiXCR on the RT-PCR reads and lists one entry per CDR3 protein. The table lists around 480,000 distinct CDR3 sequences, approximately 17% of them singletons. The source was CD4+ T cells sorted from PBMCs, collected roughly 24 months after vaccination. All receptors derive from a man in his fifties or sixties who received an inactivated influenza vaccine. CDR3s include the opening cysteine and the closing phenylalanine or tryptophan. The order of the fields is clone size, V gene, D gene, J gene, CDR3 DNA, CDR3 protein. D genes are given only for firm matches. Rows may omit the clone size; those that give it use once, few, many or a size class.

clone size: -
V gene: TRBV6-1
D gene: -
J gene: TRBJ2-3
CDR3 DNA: TGTGCCAGCAGCTCTACAATAGCTTTCACAGATACGCAGTATTTT
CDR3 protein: CASSSTIAFTDTQYF

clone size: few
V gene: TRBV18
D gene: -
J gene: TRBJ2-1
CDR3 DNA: TGTGCCAGCTCACTTTCGACAGCCTACAATGAGCAGTTCTTC
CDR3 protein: CASSLSTAYNEQFF

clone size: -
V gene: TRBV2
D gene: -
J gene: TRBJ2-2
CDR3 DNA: TGTGCCAGCAGAATGGCGCGGGGGCGTACCGGGGAGCTGTTTTTT
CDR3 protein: CASRMARGRTGELFF

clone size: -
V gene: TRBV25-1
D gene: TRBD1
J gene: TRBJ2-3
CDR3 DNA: TGTGCCAGCAACCCGACAGGGGGCACAGATACGCAGTATTTT
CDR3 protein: CASNPTGGTDTQYF

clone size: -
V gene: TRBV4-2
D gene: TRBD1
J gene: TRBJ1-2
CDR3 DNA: TGTGCCAGCAGCCAAGAGGGGGGACAGGGGAGAAGAGGCTACACCTTC
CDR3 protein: CASSQEGGQGRRGYTF

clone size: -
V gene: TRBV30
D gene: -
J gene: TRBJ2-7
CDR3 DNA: TGTGCCTGGAGTCTAACCTACGAGCAGTACTTC
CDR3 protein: CAWSLTYEQYF

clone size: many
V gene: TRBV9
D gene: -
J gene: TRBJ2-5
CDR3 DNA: TGTGCCAGCAGCGTAGGGACAGTCGGACAAGAGACCCAGTACTTC
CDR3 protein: CASSVGTVGQETQYF

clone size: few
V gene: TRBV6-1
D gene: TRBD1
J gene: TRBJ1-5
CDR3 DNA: TGTGCCAGCAGACCGGACAGGAATCAGCCCCAGCATTTT
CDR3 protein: CASRPDRNQPQHF

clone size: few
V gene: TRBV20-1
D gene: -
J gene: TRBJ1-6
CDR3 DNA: TGCAGTGCGCCTACAGGGTTTAATTCACCCCTCCACTTT
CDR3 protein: CSAPTGFNSPLHF

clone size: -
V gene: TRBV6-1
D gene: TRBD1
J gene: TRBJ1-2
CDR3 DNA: TGTGCCAGCAGGCGACAGGGGGCGGATGCTGGCTACACCTTC
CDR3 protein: CASRRQGADAGYTF

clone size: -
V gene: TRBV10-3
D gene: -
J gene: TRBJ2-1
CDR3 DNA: TGTGCCATCAGAGCGGGCGATGAGCAGTTCTTC
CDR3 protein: CAIRAGDEQFF

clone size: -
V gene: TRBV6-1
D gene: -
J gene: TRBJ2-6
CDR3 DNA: TGTGCCAGCAGATTTATAATCCGGGGGAACTCTGGGGCCAACGTCCTGACTTTC
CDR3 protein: CASRFIIRGNSGANVLTF

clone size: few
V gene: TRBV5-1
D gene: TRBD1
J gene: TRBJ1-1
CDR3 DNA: TGCGCCAGCACCCGGACAGGGGATTATAACACTGAAGCTTTCTTT
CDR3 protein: CASTRTGDYNTEAFF

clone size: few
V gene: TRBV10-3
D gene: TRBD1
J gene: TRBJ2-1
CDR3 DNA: TGTGCCATCAGTGAGCGAGGGGGCGGACACAATGAGCAGTTCTTC
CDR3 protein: CAISERGGGHNEQFF

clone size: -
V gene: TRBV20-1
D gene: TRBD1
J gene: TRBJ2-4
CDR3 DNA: TGCAGTGCTAGACCCACAGGGGGCAAAAACATTCAGTACTTC
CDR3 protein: CSARPTGGKNIQYF

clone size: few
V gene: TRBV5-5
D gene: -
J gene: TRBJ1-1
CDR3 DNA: TGTGCCAGCAGCTTGGAAGGGGGAGCTTTCTTT
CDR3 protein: CASSLEGGAFF

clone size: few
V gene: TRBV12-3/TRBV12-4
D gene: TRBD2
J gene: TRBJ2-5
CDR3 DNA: TGTGCCAGCAGGAACCAGCGGGGGGGCCAAGAGACCCAGTACTTC
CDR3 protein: CASRNQRGGQETQYF

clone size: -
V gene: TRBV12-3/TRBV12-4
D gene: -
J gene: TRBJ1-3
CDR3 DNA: TGTGCCAGCAGGGGCCTTGGAAACACCATATATTTT
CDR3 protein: CASRGLGNTIYF